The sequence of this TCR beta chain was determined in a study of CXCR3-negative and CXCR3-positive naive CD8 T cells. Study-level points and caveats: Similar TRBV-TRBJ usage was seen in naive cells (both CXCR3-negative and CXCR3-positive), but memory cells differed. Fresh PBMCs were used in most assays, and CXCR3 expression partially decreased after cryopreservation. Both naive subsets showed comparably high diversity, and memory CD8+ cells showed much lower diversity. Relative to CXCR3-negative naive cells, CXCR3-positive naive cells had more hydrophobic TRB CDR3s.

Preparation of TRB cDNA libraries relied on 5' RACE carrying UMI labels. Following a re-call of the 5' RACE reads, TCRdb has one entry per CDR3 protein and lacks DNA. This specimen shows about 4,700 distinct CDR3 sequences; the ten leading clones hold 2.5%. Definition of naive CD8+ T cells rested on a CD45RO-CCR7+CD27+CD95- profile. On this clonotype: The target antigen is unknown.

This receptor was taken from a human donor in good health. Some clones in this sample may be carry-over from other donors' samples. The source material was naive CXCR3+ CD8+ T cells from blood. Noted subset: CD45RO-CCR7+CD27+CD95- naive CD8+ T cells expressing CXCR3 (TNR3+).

The CDR3 loop is CASSGGDTQYF. The V and J genes are TRBV12-3 or TRBV12-4 and TRBJ2-3; TCRdb proposes TRBD2, but this gene call is untestable without DNA. CDR3 length equals 11 residues.